This passage covers 32 T cell receptor beta chains from one sample sequenced in a study of blood T cell repertoires in COVID-19. Clones were sequenced by immunoSEQ multiplex PCR, and TCRdb holds only the in-frame ones, with some missing. Among 85,000 to 100,000 clones listed, 79% were seen once. Material: peripheral blood. The source of these receptors is a woman at least 80 years old with active or convalescent COVID-19.

This sequence joins TRBV15 and TRBJ2-5; D might be TRBD2 (5 bases). V was clipped by 2 bases and J by 5 bases, with 15 bases between them. The V gene's germline CDR1 is LNHNV and CDR2 YYDKDF (reference sequence). The CDR3 runs to 15 residues. The CDR3 protein is CATSRNLGSLETQYF. The CDR3, as DNA: TGTGCCACCAGCAGAAACCTGGGGAGTCTGGAGACCCAGTACTTC.

The V call is TRBV2, the J call TRBJ2-1, with TRBD2 identical over 13 bases. From germline, CDR1 is SNHLY and CDR2 FYNNEI. The V and J ends lost 7 bases and 1 base, in that order; junction bases with no gene match: 10. This CDR3 is built from 18 residues. The CDR3 region has the DNA TGTGCCAGCACCCGCGACGGGACTAGCGGGACATCCTACAATGAGCAGTTCTTC. Translated: CASTRDGTSGTSYNEQFF. Together with reference TRBV2 and TRBJ2-1, the CDR3 gives the full variable domain: EPEVTQTPSHQVTQMGQEVILRCVPISNHLYFYWYRQILGQKVEFLVSFYNNEISEKSEIFDDQFSVERPDGSNFTLKIRSTKLEDSAMYFCASTRDGTSGTSYNEQFFGPGTRLTVL.

The chain employs TRBV6-5 and TRBJ2-2, with D tentatively TRBD2 (6 bases). The CDR3 consists of 14 residues. The germline V gene encodes CDR1 MNHEY and CDR2 SVGAGI. Trimming cost V 5 bases and J 1 base, with 8 bases left between them. The CDR3 sequence: CASSRLGNTGELFF. In DNA form, the CDR3 reads TGTGCCAGCAGTCGACTAGGGAACACCGGGGAGCTGTTTTTT.

The chain carries TRBV7-8 and TRBJ2-7, with 9 bases aligning to TRBD1. CDR1 and CDR2 (germline): SGHVS, FQNEAQ. The ends lost 2 bases at V and 12 bases at J; junction bases unmatched: 11. The CDR3 sequence is 14 residues long. The CDR3 DNA is TGTGCCAGCAGCTTACGGGACAGGGCCGAATTTTTGTACTTC. This gives the protein CASSLRDRAEFLYF.

This clone occurred a few times. This chain joins TRBV7-2 and TRBJ2-5; 7 bases match TRBD1. The trim removed 5 bases at V and 4 bases at J, leaving 7 bases unmatched. CDR1 SGHTA and CDR2 FQGNSA come from the germline V gene. The CDR3 is 14 residues long. CDR3 protein: CASSLDRVRETQYF. The CDR3, as DNA: TGTGCCAGCAGCCTCGACAGGGTTCGAGAGACCCAGTACTTC.

The V and J genes are TRBV19 and TRBJ2-5, with TRBD2 matching 8 bases. This CDR3 has 15 residues. From germline, CDR1 is LNHDA and CDR2 SQIVND (reference sequence). After removal of 3 bases from V and 4 bases from J, the junction contained 7 bases not matched to a gene. DNA for the CDR3: TGTGCCAGTAGTATTATAACTAGCGGCGGAGAGACCCAGTACTTC. This codes for CASSIITSGGETQYF.

This clone has only one observation. The chain combines TRBV6-5 with TRBJ2-1; 8 nucleotides align to TRBD2. Germline trimming cut 6 bases from V and 9 bases from J; bases unmatched to any gene: 7. The CDR3 has 13 amino acids. Germline V CDR1 and CDR2: MNHEY, SVGAGI. CDR3 region: CASRPGLVREQFF. The CDR3 nucleotides are TGTGCCAGCAGGCCGGGACTAGTGCGTGAGCAGTTCTTC.

The CDR3 nucleotides read TGTGCCAGCAGCAAAACGGGGCGGGACAGGGGGGGAGAGCAGTACTTC. Its protein is CASSKTGRDRGGEQYF. The chain uses TRBV21-1 and TRBJ2-7; the table gives TRBD1 as D, unverified against the DNA. TRBV21-1 represents a pseudogene. CDR3 length equals 16 residues.

The J gene is TRBJ1-3, the V gene TRBV28, with D possibly matching TRBD1 (5 bases). This CDR3 is 16 amino acids long. Between the trimmed V and J ends, which lost 1 base and 4 bases, there was a span of 14 bases. The germline V gene encodes CDR1 MDHEN and CDR2 SYDVKM. The CDR3 DNA follows: TGTGCCAGCAGTTTATCGGCTGCAGGGATAGGAAACACCATATATTTT. Translated, it gives CASSLSAAGIGNTIYF.

The chain employs TRBV7-2 and TRBJ2-1; TRBD1 agrees at 10 bases. This CDR3 is 15 amino acids long. J gave up 8 bases and V 1 base, and 5 bases lay outside the gene matches. Germline CDR1 reads SGHTA; CDR2 reads FQGNSA. The CDR3 DNA is TGTGCCAGCAGCTTAGGCGGGACAGGGGTCCATGAGCAGTTCTTC. Translation: CASSLGGTGVHEQFF. The variable domain in full, with the rest retrieved from reference TRBV7-2 and TRBJ2-1, is GAGVSQSPSNKVTEKGKDVELRCDPISGHTALYWYRQSLGQGLEFLIYFQGNSAPDKSGLPSDRFSAERTGGSVSTLTIQRTQQEDSAVYLCASSLGGTGVHEQFFGPGTRLTVL.

J is TRBJ2-4 and V is TRBV4-3; weak D call: TRBD2 (6 bases). The CDR3 has 17 residues. CDR1 and CDR2 from the germline V gene are LGHNA and YSLEER. The V gene lost 0 bases and the J gene lost 8 bases, with 20 bases spanning the gap. The CDR3 coding sequence is TGCGCCAGCAGCCAAGATCGAACGCTGGCGGGGTTGGACATTCAGTACTTC. It yields the protein CASSQDRTLAGLDIQYF.

V is TRBV29-1 and J is TRBJ2-7, with D tentatively TRBD2 (7 bases). The CDR3 is 12 residues long. The ends were cut back, 7 bases at V and 6 bases at J, with 16 bases in the middle. Germline V gene data show CDR1 as SQVTM and CDR2 as ANQGSEA. The CDR3 spells CSGGAGEGEQYF. CDR3 DNA sequence: TGCAGCGGAGGGGCAGGGGAGGGCGAGCAGTACTTC.

The chain is built from TRBV27 and TRBJ1-1; D may be TRBD1 (5 bases). The CDR3 is 14 residues long. Germline V CDR1 and CDR2: MNHEY, SMNVEV (reference sequence). V was shortened by 2 bases and J by 3 bases, with 10 bases between the two germline ends. CDR3 nucleotide sequence: TGTGCCAGCAGTTTAAGGGGAGGGGACACTGAAGCTTTCTTT. Its translation: CASSLRGGDTEAFF.

The table lists this clone with a count of one. V is TRBV19 and J is TRBJ2-7; the match to TRBD1 covers 7 bases. J gave up 2 bases and V 3 bases, and 7 bases lay outside the gene matches. CDR1 is LNHDA, CDR2 SQIVND, per germline (reference sequence). The CDR3 covers 15 residues. CDR3 loop: CASSIGGTDPYEQYF. The CDR3 DNA is TGTGCCAGTAGTATCGGTGGGACAGACCCCTACGAGCAGTACTTC.

This clone was detected only once. The rearrangement joins TRBV2 to TRBJ2-2; D is undetermined. The CDR3 has 13 residues. Germline CDR1 reads SNHLY; CDR2 reads FYNNEI. V was trimmed by 7 bases and J by 4 bases, leaving 10 bases between them. The CDR3 sequence is CASKTESTGELFF. The DNA for the CDR3 is TGTGCCAGCAAGACGGAGAGCACCGGGGAGCTGTTTTTT.

The J gene is TRBJ1-2, the V gene TRBV25-1; 11 nucleotides agree with TRBD1. The V gene's germline CDR1 is MGHDK and CDR2 SYGVNS. V shed 1 base and J 8 bases; nucleotides not matched to a gene: 3. This CDR3 region has 14 residues. The CDR3 DNA reads as TGTGCCAGCAGTGAATCAGGACAGGGGGCCGGCTACACCTTC. It is translated as CASSESGQGAGYTF.

This clone has a single count. This chain links TRBV27 with TRBJ1-2; D call uncertain. The CDR3 consists of 14 residues. V dropped 2 bases and J dropped 0 bases, with 7 bases sitting between them. The V gene's germline CDR1 is MNHEY and CDR2 SMNVEV (reference sequence). The DNA of the CDR3 is TGTGCCAGCAGTTTACTACCCACTAACTATGGCTACACCTTC. Translating gives CASSLLPTNYGYTF.

CDR3 nucleotides: TGTGCCAGTAGTCTCAAGACAGGCCAACACGGGAAACTGTTTTTT. This encodes CASSLKTGQHGKLFF. V gene TRBV19 combines with J gene TRBJ1-4, with a weak D call TRBD1 (6 bases). The germline CDR1 and CDR2 sequences are LNHDA and SQIVND (reference sequence). CDR3 length equals 15 residues. Deletions cut 5 bases from V and 11 bases from J, with 21 bases between.

This clone was counted a few times. V and J are TRBV6-5 and TRBJ2-7, with a tentative D call TRBD2 (6 bases). The CDR3 consists of 15 residues. Germline CDR1 is MNHEY and CDR2 is SVGAGI. Trimming shortened V by 4 bases and J by 0 bases, and 13 bases separated the two germline ends. This CDR3 reads CASSWRAQSSYEQYF. The DNA of the CDR3 is TGTGCCAGCAGTTGGAGGGCACAAAGCTCCTACGAGCAGTACTTC.

This rearrangement joins TRBV4-3 to TRBJ2-1; 7 bases line up with TRBD2. This CDR3 comprises 15 residues. Germline CDR1 LGHNA, CDR2 YSLEER. V lost 4 bases to trimming and J lost 3 bases; unmatched junction nucleotides: 6. CDR3 amino acids: CASSPYGGDYNEQFF. The DNA for the CDR3 is TGCGCCAGCAGCCCCTATGGGGGGGACTACAATGAGCAGTTCTTC.

As to this clone: A junction end diverges from the germline sequence, so it may reflect a read error. The chain employs TRBV5-1 and TRBJ2-7; TRBD2 is a possible D gene (5 bases). This CDR3 region has 14 residues. Germline CDR1 is SGHRS and CDR2 is YFSETQ. CDR3 loop: CASSLDSTSYEQYF. The CDR3 coding sequence is TGTGCCAGCAGCTTGGACTCAACCTCCTACGAGCAGTACTTC.

The rearrangement joins TRBV28 to TRBJ2-7; 9 bases match TRBD2. Germline loops: CDR1 MDHEN, CDR2 SYDVKM. With 11 bases clipped from V and 4 bases from J, the junction kept 21 bases outside the gene matches. This CDR3 has 17 residues. Written as DNA, the CDR3 is TGTGCCGCCGTCCCCCCAATTAGCGGGAGATTTAGGTACGAGCAGTACTTC. Translating it yields CAAVPPISGRFRYEQYF.

The chain has TRBV5-4 and TRBJ1-1; D unclear. V was cut by 4 bases and J by 1 base, with 8 bases left in between. CDR1 is SGHNT, CDR2 YYREEE, per germline (reference sequence). This CDR3 spans 13 amino acids. The CDR3: CASSQAGNTEAFF. CDR3 nucleotides: TGTGCCAGCAGCCAAGCAGGGAACACTGAAGCTTTCTTT.

CDR3 sequence: CASSTTGFAEAFF. CDR3 coding DNA: TGTGCCAGCAGCACCACAGGGTTCGCTGAAGCTTTCTTT. This rearrangement joins TRBV7-9 to TRBJ1-1; D perhaps matches TRBD1 (6 bases). Germline V gene lookup returns CDR1 SEHNR and CDR2 FQNEAQ (reference sequence). Trimming took 5 bases from V and 6 from J, leaving 13 bases between them. The CDR3 loop spans 13 amino acids.

The chain links TRBV12-3 or TRBV12-4 to TRBJ2-7, with D tentatively TRBD1 (6 bases). The CDR3 runs to 13 residues. Trimming shortened V by 4 bases and J by 7 bases, and 14 bases separated the two germline ends. The CDR3 coding sequence is TGTGCCAGCAGTTCACAGGGTTATGGGGAGCAGTACTTC. It codes for CASSSQGYGEQYF.

The V call is TRBV19, the J call TRBJ1-2; possible D gene TRBD1, 6 bases. With 3 bases removed from V and 8 bases from J, the gap between germline ends came to 16 bases. The CDR3 contains 14 residues. Germline V CDR1 and CDR2: LNHDA, SQIVND (reference sequence). The DNA for the CDR3 is TGTGCCAGTAGTATCCCAGGGGCCCTTCGGGGCTACACCTTC. Residues: CASSIPGALRGYTF.

The chain combines TRBV7-7 with TRBJ2-7; 9 bases match TRBD1. The J segment lost 4 bases and the V segment lost 4 bases, leaving 5 bases of the junction unmatched. CDR3 size: 14 residues. Germline CDR1 is SSHAT and CDR2 is FNYEAQ (reference sequence). The CDR3 reads CASSSGQGEYEQYF. The CDR3 coding sequence is TGTGCCAGCAGCTCGGGACAGGGTGAATACGAGCAGTACTTC.

The gene calls are TRBV9 and TRBJ1-2; D perhaps matches TRBD1 (6 bases). This CDR3 has 16 residues. CDR1 and CDR2 from the germline V gene are SGDLS and YYNGEE. The V gene lost 4 bases and the J gene lost 8 bases, with 24 bases spanning the gap. CDR3 amino acids: CASSTRVSGQFGGYTF. The CDR3 nucleotides read TGTGCCAGCAGCACCCGGGTTTCCGGACAGTTCGGAGGCTACACCTTC.

V is TRBV6-5 and J is TRBJ1-4; 7 bases map to TRBD1. The germline V gene encodes CDR1 MNHEY and CDR2 SVGAGI. The CDR3 contains 13 residues. J was trimmed by 5 bases and V by 5 bases; bases with no gene match: 2. Here the CDR3 reads CASSPTGNEKLFF. The DNA of the CDR3 is TGTGCCAGCAGTCCGACAGGGAATGAAAAACTGTTTTTT.

The chain links TRBV10-3 to TRBJ1-5, with TRBD1 matching over 7 bases. This CDR3 is built from 14 residues. CDR1 is ENHRY, CDR2 SYGVKD, per germline. V was clipped by 10 bases and J by 7 bases; unmatched bases: 13. The CDR3 sequence is CATASQGEGQPQHF. The CDR3 region has the DNA TGTGCCACTGCAAGCCAGGGGGAAGGACAGCCCCAGCATTTT.

The V gene is TRBV27, the J gene TRBJ2-2; 7 bases fit TRBD2. CDR3 length: 15 amino acids. Germline CDR1 reads MNHEY; CDR2 reads SMNVEV (reference sequence). Trimming at V came to 7 bases and at J to 2 bases, leaving 7 bases not matched to a gene. CDR3 sequence reads: CASTPREDNTGELFF. The CDR3 DNA is TGTGCCAGCACCCCTCGGGAGGACAACACCGGGGAGCTGTTTTTT.

This clone was detected once. The chain joins TRBV5-6 to TRBJ2-5, with 8 bases aligning to TRBD2. The CDR3 is 15 amino acids. In germline, CDR1 is SGHDT, CDR2 YYEEEE. V was pared by 1 base and J by 5 bases, with 7 bases of the junction left unmatched. CDR3 DNA sequence: TGTGCCAGCAGCTTGAGAACGGGAGGGGGGGAGACCCAGTACTTC. It codes for CASSLRTGGGETQYF.